The 23 T cell receptor beta chains given below trace back to one sample, sequenced in a study of multiple sclerosis patients with progressive multifocal leukoencephalopathy. The data were produced by immunoSEQ multiplex PCR, yet TCRdb's version contains in-frame clones alone and is incomplete. The sample gives under 30,000 clones, around 87% of which show up once; about 1.3% is in the top ten. As for time point: more than ten months of natalizumab therapy. The sequences come from PBMCs, collected from a patient treated with natalizumab. The receptors stem from a human donor with multiple sclerosis.

CDR3 amino acids: CASRPGHSPLHF. The CDR3 region has the DNA TGTGCCAGCCGGCCCGGGCATTCACCCCTCCACTTT. The chain recombines TRBV7-9 with TRBJ1-6; no definite D call. Trimming pared 8 bases from V and 8 bases from J, leaving 10 bases between. Looked up from germline, CDR1 is SEHNR and CDR2 is FQNEAQ (reference sequence). There are 12 residues in the CDR3.

V usage is TRBV25-1 and J usage is TRBJ2-1, with D possibly being TRBD2 (5 bases). V was shortened by 4 bases and J by 7 bases, with 14 bases between the two germline ends. There are 14 residues in the CDR3. Germline CDR1 reads MGHDK; CDR2 reads SYGVNS. The CDR3 protein is CASSGTGSGNEQFF. The CDR3 nucleotides are TGTGCCAGCAGTGGGACGGGATCGGGAAATGAGCAGTTCTTC.

The CDR3, as DNA: TGCGCCAGCAGCCCCGTGGACAGGGTCCCCCTCAATGAGCAGTTCTTC. It encodes CASSPVDRVPLNEQFF. The rearrangement uses TRBV5-1 and TRBJ2-1, with TRBD1 matching over 8 bases. The junction had 12 bases not matched to a gene; V was cut back by 4 bases and J by 6 bases. This CDR3 region has 16 residues. Germline lookup yields CDR1 SGHRS and CDR2 YFSETQ.

The J gene is TRBJ1-1, the V gene TRBV6-1; D is uncertain. V was trimmed by 7 bases and J by 7 bases, leaving 22 bases between them. CDR1 is MNHNS, CDR2 SASEGT, per germline. The CDR3 spans 15 residues. CDR3 residues: CASTPGSLYTYEAFF. CDR3 nucleotides: TGTGCCAGCACTCCGGGTTCCCTATACACCTATGAAGCTTTCTTT.

The gene calls are TRBV18 and TRBJ2-7, with D perhaps matching TRBD1 (6 bases). CDR3 length: 14 residues. Germline CDR1 is KGHSH and CDR2 is LQKENI. Between the trimmed V and J ends, which lost 3 bases and 0 bases, there was a span of 9 bases. The CDR3 DNA sequence: TGTGCCAGCTCACCCTGGACAGACTCCTACGAGCAGTACTTC. Its translation is CASSPWTDSYEQYF.

This clone was found once. The rearrangement joins TRBV4-1 to TRBJ2-7; D call uncertain. Per germline, CDR1 MGHRA and CDR2 YSYEKL. This CDR3 has 14 residues. The V and J ends lost 3 bases and 4 bases respectively, with 13 bases between them. The CDR3 DNA is TGCGCCAGCAGCCAGGGCGTTGGGTCGTACGAGCAGTACTTC. Its translation: CASSQGVGSYEQYF.

V gene TRBV4-2 combines with J gene TRBJ2-7; D is perhaps TRBD2 (6 bases). Germline V gene sequence: CDR1 LGHNA, CDR2 YNFKEQ. The length of the CDR3 is 15 residues. V lost 0 bases to trimming and J lost 3 bases, with 12 bases between them. CDR3 loop: CASSQETRRVYEQYF. CDR3 DNA: TGTGCCAGCAGCCAAGAGACTAGAAGGGTCTACGAGCAGTACTTC.

V gene TRBV5-4 combines with J gene TRBJ1-2; D gene uncertain. The CDR3 spans 13 residues. CDR1 and CDR2 (germline): SGHNT, YYREEE (reference sequence). V was cut by 4 bases and J by 8 bases, with 15 bases left in between. CDR3 in amino acids: CASSQDLRKGYTF. The CDR3, as DNA: TGTGCCAGCAGCCAAGACCTTCGGAAGGGCTACACCTTC.

V is TRBV4-3 and J is TRBJ1-4, with 10 bases lining up with TRBD1. Germline V gene data show CDR1 as LGHNA and CDR2 as YSLEER. The CDR3 consists of 20 residues. J was trimmed by 0 bases and V by 0 bases; bases with no gene match: 10. As DNA, the CDR3 is TGCGCCAGCAGCCAAGATTTTAGGGACAGGGGACTTTCAACTAATGAAAAACTGTTTTTT. Residues: CASSQDFRDRGLSTNEKLFF.

On this clone itself: Because it lacks the conserved phenylalanine or tryptophan at the end, this CDR3 is likely a read error. The DNA is left out, because the CDR3 cannot be placed on it with certainty; the CDR3 is given as TCRdb lists it. The V call is TRBV6-1, the J call TRBJ1-1. With termini counted, the CDR3 has 9 amino acids. Germline V gene lookup returns CDR1 MNHNS and CDR2 SASEGT. The CDR3 loop reads CASGLLLTL.

This rearrangement joins TRBV7-2 to TRBJ1-5, with D perhaps matching TRBD1 (5 bases). The CDR3 spans 15 residues. CDR1 and CDR2 from the germline V gene are SGHTA and FQGNSA. The V gene lost 5 bases and the J gene lost 6 bases, with 17 bases spanning the gap. CDR3 coding DNA: TGTGCCAGCAGCAGAACGGGGGGATCAGGTCAGCCCCAGCATTTT. Its translation is CASSRTGGSGQPQHF.

V gene TRBV10-2 combines with J gene TRBJ2-7; the D is unclear. The CDR3 spans 16 residues. Germline V gene lookup returns CDR1 WSHSY and CDR2 SAAADI. V was pared by 0 bases and J by 3 bases, with 15 bases between. The CDR3 loop reads CASSESPSPSLYEQYF. Here the CDR3 DNA reads TGCGCCAGCAGTGAGTCCCCCAGTCCATCCCTCTACGAGCAGTACTTC.

A few counts support this clone. The chain employs TRBV19 and TRBJ2-7, with a tentative D call TRBD2 (6 bases). This CDR3 spans 13 amino acids. The V and J ends lost 5 bases and 12 bases respectively, with 20 bases between them. Germline V CDR1 and CDR2: LNHDA, SQIVND (reference sequence). CDR3 sequence reads: CASSLIGGDGPYF. The CDR3 DNA is TGTGCCAGTAGTCTTATCGGGGGAGACGGACCGTACTTC.

This clone was seen a few times. The V and J genes are TRBV28 and TRBJ2-1; D is perhaps TRBD1 or TRBD2 (5 bases each). CDR3 length: 15 amino acids. The germline V gene has CDR1 MDHEN and CDR2 SYDVKM. V was shortened by 5 bases and J by 2 bases, with 13 bases between the two germline ends. The CDR3 spells CASSGTFQPYNEQFF. Written as DNA, the CDR3 is TGTGCCAGCAGTGGGACGTTCCAGCCCTACAATGAGCAGTTCTTC.

The rearrangement joins TRBV19 to TRBJ2-4; D is unresolved. Germline CDR1 and CDR2: LNHDA and SQIVND (reference sequence). V was shortened by 0 bases and J by 7 bases, with 7 bases between the two germline ends. The CDR3 is made up of 13 amino acids. CDR3 DNA: TGTGCCAGTAGTATAGATCGGCAGAACATTCAGTACTTC. This translates into CASSIDRQNIQYF.

CDR3 nucleotides: TGCGCCAGCAGCCAAGAGGAAAATAGCAATCAGCCCCAGCATTTT. Its protein is CASSQEENSNQPQHF. The rearrangement links TRBV4-3 to TRBJ1-5; the D is unclear. The germline V and J ends were trimmed by 0 bases and 0 bases, with 6 bases remaining between them. This CDR3 region has 15 residues. Germline V gene data show CDR1 as LGHNA and CDR2 as YSLEER.

The chain is built from TRBV20-1 and TRBJ1-6, with D unresolved. The CDR3 loop spans 11 amino acids. V gave up 1 base and J gave up 11 bases, with 6 bases separating them. The germline V gene encodes CDR1 DFQATT and CDR2 SNEGSKA (reference sequence). CDR3 amino acids: CSARGVTPLHF. CDR3 DNA sequence: TGCAGTGCTAGAGGAGTGACACCCCTCCACTTT.

J is TRBJ1-4 and V is TRBV9; D gene ambiguous. V was cut by 4 bases and J by 2 bases, with 9 bases left in between. Germline loops: CDR1 SGDLS, CDR2 YYNGEE. The CDR3 is made up of 14 amino acids. This chain's CDR3 is CASSLGVTNEKLFF. The CDR3 nucleotides are TGTGCCAGCAGCCTCGGGGTGACTAATGAAAAACTGTTTTTT. The full variable domain, rest sourced from reference TRBV9 and TRBJ1-4, is DSGVTQTPKHLITATGQRVTLRCSPRSGDLSVYWYQQSLDQGLQFLIQYYNGEERAKGNILERFSAQQFPDLHSELNLSSLELGDSALYFCASSLGVTNEKLFFGSGTQLSVL.

A remark on this clone: This CDR3 is also generated by other DNA sequences in the sample. The rearrangement uses TRBV5-6 and TRBJ2-3; TRBD1 matches at 12 bases. The trim removed 4 bases at V and 3 bases at J, leaving 6 bases unmatched. Germline V CDR1 and CDR2: SGHDT, YYEEEE. The CDR3 has 16 amino acids. This CDR3 is CASSHRGQGATDTQYF. The CDR3 DNA is TGTGCCAGCAGCCACCGGGGACAGGGGGCTACAGATACGCAGTATTTT.

V is TRBV20-1 and J is TRBJ1-3; no definite D call. Germline V CDR1 and CDR2: DFQATT, SNEGSKA (reference sequence). V was pared by 6 bases and J by 0 bases, with 3 bases between. This CDR3 region has 11 residues. The CDR3 DNA reads TGCAGTGCCAGCTCTGGAAACACCATATATTTT. This encodes CSASSGNTIYF.

This rearrangement joins TRBV10-3 to TRBJ1-2; D gene uncertain. The CDR3 spans 14 residues. Germline V CDR1 and CDR2: ENHRY, SYGVKD. V was cut by 0 bases and J by 4 bases, with 9 bases left in between. In DNA, the CDR3 is TGTGCCATCAGTGAGTCAAAAGAAGTCTATGGCTACACCTTC. The encoded protein is CAISESKEVYGYTF.

CDR3 protein: CASSLMLGNSPLHF. DNA of the CDR3: TGTGCCAGCAGCTTGATGCTGGGTAATTCACCCCTCCACTTT. This sequence joins TRBV5-6 and TRBJ1-6; D not certain. The germline V gene encodes CDR1 SGHDT and CDR2 YYEEEE. Trimming took 1 base from V and 6 from J, leaving 8 bases between them. CDR3 size: 14 residues.

This chain connects TRBV10-3 to TRBJ2-5, with no clear D. Matching the DNA end better, TRBJ2-7 makes the J call doubtful. This CDR3 is 13 amino acids long. The germline V gene has CDR1 ENHRY and CDR2 SYGVKD. Here the CDR3 reads CAISESVSYEQYF. CDR3 nucleotide sequence: TGTGCCATCAGTGAGTCGGTATCCTACGAGCAGTACTTC.